The rows below give T cell receptor beta chains drawn from one sample of a study of blood T cell repertoires in COVID-19. Repertoires were generated with immunoSEQ multiplex PCR, while TCRdb's copy carries only in-frame clones and drops some. This table holds around 190,000 clones, 70% to 90% found once. The sample taken for sequencing was peripheral blood. These receptors were obtained from a man over 45 with COVID-19, enrolled during active disease. The CDR3 runs from the conserved cysteine through the conserved F or W. D genes are given only for firm matches. Clone size is not always given. Where it is, it says once, few, many or a class for expanded clones.

clone size	J gene	D gene	V gene	CDR3 protein	CDR3 DNA
.	TRBJ1-6	TRBD1	TRBV4-1	CASSQESRIGTGHSPLHF	TGCGCCAGCAGCCAAGAAAGCAGGATAGGGACAGGTCATTCACCCCTCCACTTT
.	TRBJ1-2	TRBD1	TRBV10-2	CASSPGTGGGYTF	TGCGCCAGCAGCCCCGGGACAGGGGGAGGCTACACCTTC
.	TRBJ2-1	TRBD2	TRBV3-1/TRBV3-2	CASSPPPLAGPSSYNEQFF	TGTGCCAGCAGCCCACCCCCCTTAGCGGGGCCCAGCTCCTACAATGAGCAGTTCTTC
.	TRBJ2-2	TRBD2	TRBV24-1	CATGLNGGANTGELFF	TGTGCCACCGGTCTCAACGGGGGGGCGAACACCGGGGAGCTGTTTTTT
once	TRBJ2-2	.	TRBV7-8	CASSRQRTNTGELFF	TGTGCCAGCAGCAGACAACGGACGAACACCGGGGAGCTGTTTTTT
.	TRBJ1-2	TRBD1	TRBV27	CASSLEAGGLNYGYTF	TGTGCCAGCAGTTTAGAGGCAGGGGGCCTAAACTATGGCTACACCTTC
.	TRBJ1-1	TRBD1	TRBV18	CASSPIRDREAFF	TGTGCCAGCTCACCGATTAGGGACAGAGAAGCTTTCTTT
.	TRBJ1-1	.	TRBV5-1	CASSSITTPPTEAFF	TGCGCCAGCAGCTCAATCACGACACCCCCCACTGAAGCTTTCTTT
.	TRBJ2-5	.	TRBV19	CASSIDRVRQETQYF	TGTGCCAGTAGTATAGATCGGGTTCGCCAAGAGACCCAGTACTTC
.	TRBJ2-1	TRBD1	TRBV2	CASSPGQGPGEQFF	TGTGCCAGCAGTCCGGGACAGGGGCCTGGGGAGCAGTTCTTC
.	TRBJ2-7	.	TRBV7-2	CASSFSLRDTRYEQYF	TGTGCCAGCAGCTTTTCCCTCCGGGACACCCGATACGAGCAGTACTTC
.	TRBJ1-1	.	TRBV18	CASSPGVGEAFF	TGTGCCAGCTCACCAGGCGTCGGGGAAGCTTTCTTT
once	TRBJ1-5	TRBD1	TRBV4-2	CASSQVSVPGQGTQPQHF	TGTGCCAGCAGCCAAGTCTCTGTTCCGGGACAGGGAACTCAGCCCCAGCATTTT
.	TRBJ1-1	TRBD1	TRBV5-1	CASSSTGQDTEAFF	TGCGCCAGCAGCTCGACTGGACAGGACACTGAAGCTTTCTTT
.	TRBJ2-3	.	TRBV7-7	CASSSRITDTQYF	TGTGCCAGCAGTTCTAGGATCACAGATACGCAGTATTTT
.	TRBJ1-5	.	TRBV24-1	CAIQGSGNQPQHF	TGTGCCATTCAGGGATCCGGCAATCAGCCCCAGCATTTT
.	TRBJ2-3	.	TRBV7-9	CASSQTGTEQYF	TGTGCCAGCAGCCAAACAGGCACTGAACAGTATTTT
.	TRBJ2-1	.	TRBV5-6	CASSLQWGHEQFF	TGTGCCAGCAGCTTGCAGTGGGGGCACGAGCAGTTCTTC
.	TRBJ2-2	TRBD1	TRBV11-3	CASSTRQGARGTGELFF	TGTGCCAGCAGCACCAGACAGGGGGCGCGAGGGACCGGGGAGCTGTTTTTT
few	TRBJ2-3	TRBD2	TRBV3-1/TRBV3-2	CASSQISGRARYTQYF	TGTGCCAGCAGCCAAATTAGCGGGAGGGCCCGCTATACGCAGTATTTT
.	TRBJ1-5	.	TRBV24-1	CATSAQGLYQPQHF	TGTGCCACCAGTGCTCAGGGCCTTTATCAGCCCCAGCATTTT
once	TRBJ2-1	.	TRBV18	CASSPDSQNEQFF	TGTGCCAGCTCACCAGACTCCCAAAATGAGCAGTTCTTC
.	TRBJ1-1	.	TRBV28	CASRSQGRDLTEAFF	TGTGCCAGTCGATCGCAGGGCAGGGACTTGACTGAAGCTTTCTTT
.	TRBJ2-3	.	TRBV11-2	CASSLGLARTDTQYF	TGTGCCAGCAGCTTAGGTCTAGCGAGGACAGATACGCAGTATTTT
.	TRBJ1-3	.	TRBV5-1	CASSLDSGGNTIYF	TGCGCCAGCAGCTTGGATTCCGGGGGAAACACCATATATTTT
once	TRBJ2-1	.	TRBV28	CASSKDDRNNEQFF	TGTGCCAGCAGCAAAGACGACAGAAACAATGAGCAGTTCTTC
few	TRBJ1-6	.	TRBV12-5	CASGPSGGGNSPLHF	TGTGCTAGTGGTCCCTCCGGCGGGGGGAATTCACCCCTCCACTTT
.	TRBJ2-3	.	TRBV6-6	CASSHLEDTQYF	TGTGCCAGCAGTCATCTTGAGGATACGCAGTATTTT
.	TRBJ2-1	TRBD1	TRBV27	CASRVGTGVYNEQFF	TGTGCCAGCAGGGTAGGGACAGGGGTCTACAATGAGCAGTTCTTC
.	TRBJ2-2	.	TRBV11-2	CASSPGDWRTNTGELFF	TGTGCCAGCAGCCCGGGAGATTGGCGGACGAACACCGGGGAGCTGTTTTTT
.	TRBJ2-5	TRBD1	TRBV7-2	CASSLNAGGETQYF	TGTGCCAGCAGCTTGAATGCAGGGGGAGAGACCCAGTACTTC
.	TRBJ2-2	TRBD1	TRBV19	CASSIGQGAHGELFF	TGTGCCAGTAGTATTGGACAGGGGGCACACGGGGAGCTGTTTTTT
few	TRBJ2-7	.	TRBV9	CASSPSMTAGVYEQYF	TGTGCCAGCAGCCCTTCCATGACAGCGGGCGTCTACGAGCAGTACTTC
.	TRBJ2-3	.	TRBV7-9	CASSFGTSTDTQYF	TGTGCCAGCAGCTTCGGGACTAGCACAGATACGCAGTATTTT
.	TRBJ2-1	TRBD2	TRBV5-4	CASSLRPAGVVNEQFF	TGTGCCAGCAGCTTGAGGCCTGCGGGAGTGGTAAATGAGCAGTTCTTC
.	TRBJ2-7	.	TRBV10-3	CAISDRAYEQYF	TGTGCCATCAGTGACCGGGCCTACGAGCAGTACTTC
.	TRBJ2-1	TRBD2	TRBV19	CASSGTSGRVDNEQFF	TGTGCCAGTAGTGGTACTAGCGGGAGGGTGGACAATGAGCAGTTCTTC